This paragraph covers one T cell receptor beta chain sequence. Its matching antigen is unknown. The sample comes from a study of CD8+ T cells in alopecia areata. In the study overall: A regimen of oral tofacitinib, 5 to 10 mg twice daily, was given to treated patients. Whole-study findings and limits: How baseline CD8+ expansion relates to response remains uncertain (there was one nonresponder). Greater clonality was observed in lesional scalp samples, especially alopecia totalis/universalis, versus normal scalp. With tofacitinib ongoing, many expanded lesional clones persisted in both scalp and blood.

RNA was extracted and reverse transcribed into cDNA as the sequencing template. Profiled with immunoSEQ multiplex PCR; TCRdb holds only in-frame clones, not every one. The table has around 190,000 clones, more than 55% seen once; the top ten hold around 0.69%. Treatment described: oral pan-JAK inhibitor, 5-10 mg twice daily. The CDR3 covers 14 residues. CDR1 and CDR2 (germline): MNHEY, SMNVEV (reference sequence). Trimming left V 6 bases short and J 5 bases short, with 16 bases between. The starting material was CD4+ T cells sorted from blood, obtained at week 4, from a patient treated with tofacitinib. J is TRBJ2-5 and V is TRBV27; D unclear. The receptor's source is a human donor with alopecia areata. CDR3 coding DNA: TGTGCCAGCAGCTTGACGGGCTCATGGGAGACCCAGTACTTC. Translating it yields CASSLTGSWETQYF.